This TCR beta chain was observed in a study of T cells expressing NK-cell markers. CDR1 is SNHLY and CDR2 is FYNNEI in the germline V gene. This CDR3 is built from 16 residues. With the 5' RACE reads reprocessed, TCRdb shows one record per CDR3 protein and no DNA. The sample totals more than 120,000 distinct CDR3 sequences. The sample taken for sequencing was blood T cells: a sorted CD56 or NKG2C T cell subset, CD4+ or CD8+ T cells, or bulk PBMC T cells (not recorded which). The rearrangement uses TRBV2 and TRBJ2-1; TCRdb's D gene call, TRBD2, goes unchecked for lack of DNA. The source of this sequence is a man aged 18-30 years in good health. The CDR3: CASSAGTKLSYNEQFF.